The T cell receptor beta chain described here comes from a study of regulatory T cells in long-lasting Graves disease. Described time point: newly diagnosed GD, antithyroid drugs for less than 3 months. Construction of the TCR library relied on RNA isolated from PBMCs. Germline values: CDR1 LNHDA, CDR2 SQIVND (reference sequence). V was trimmed by 5 bases and J by 1 base, leaving 11 bases between them. The CDR3 extends over 14 amino acids. Study-wide points: Peripheral blood alone, not thyroid tissue, underwent study.

Sequencing libraries for TCR beta were prepared with iRepertoire HTBI primers and Arm-PCR of CDR3 regions. TCRdb redid the calling of the multiplex PCR reads with MiXCR, one entry per CDR3 protein. The data show 530,000 or so distinct CDR3 sequences, roughly 12% seen once. Many counts were recorded for this clonotype. Its antigen is as yet unknown. This same sample was also taken into another study, of T cells in Graves' hyperthyroidism and ophthalmopathy. This second study says: The HTBI set primed first-round TCR CDR3 RT-PCR.

The rearrangement joins TRBV19 to TRBJ1-1, with unresolved D. The receptor comes from a man aged 30 to 45 with Graves disease. The input for sequencing was peripheral blood mononuclear cells (PBMCs), taken at new diagnosis, from a patient treated with antithyroid drugs. CDR3 DNA: TGTGCCAGTAGTTTCGGACGGGAGAACACTGAAGCTTTCTTT. Protein product: CASSFGRENTEAFF.